This T cell receptor (beta chain) was identified during a study of cytomegalovirus exposure and HLA in healthy donors. Study-level background: In a later analysis, the 90 to 150 validation repertoires were reported to have used the same platform as the roughly 670 first-cohort repertoires.

The assay was immunoSEQ multiplex PCR, and TCRdb's table has in-frame clones only and misses some. The data contain some 120,000 clones, 85% of them singletons. The CDR3 has 16 amino acids. Germline V CDR1 and CDR2: SGHNT, YYREEE (reference sequence). Note on this clone: Its antigen is not identified. Compared with germline, one end of the junction differs, possibly owing to a read error.

Study-level results: There were some 150 TCR beta chains listed as cytomegalovirus-associated. First-cohort TCR clusters tended to co-occur in the roughly 120 validation repertoires, a later analysis found. Reports described diagnosis of cytomegalovirus status by the classifier as highly specific and sensitive.

This receptor was obtained from a woman under 40 in good health and CMV-seronegative. Sequencing used PBMCs. The chain has TRBV5-4 and TRBJ2-3; 12 nucleotides line up with TRBD2. CDR3 in amino acids: CASSLELAGGTDTQYF. The DNA for the CDR3 is TGTGCCAGCAGCTTGGAACTAGCGGGGGGCACTGATACGCAGTATTTT.